The source of this TCR beta chain is a study of T cell clonality in common variable immunodeficiency. Study-wide results and caveats: Fewer deletions and N-nucleotide insertions were reportedly seen in common variable immunodeficiency TCR beta sequences.

V shed 3 bases and J 0 bases; nucleotides not matched to a gene: 6. From germline, CDR1 is GTSNPN and CDR2 SVGIG (reference sequence). CDR3 length equals 17 residues. By share, this clone ranks as medium-sized. The antigen is undetermined. The sequenced fragment ends 3 residues before the CDR3 boundary, so the rest is inferred from the germline J gene. Sequencing input was equivalent genomic DNA from CVID and controls. The assay was immunoSEQ multiplex PCR, and TCRdb's table has in-frame clones only and misses some. The sample has just under 20,000 clones, none seen only once. This rearrangement joins TRBV30 to TRBJ2-6, with TRBD1 matching over 9 bases. The receptor was derived from a human donor with common variable immunodeficiency. The source material was peripheral blood mononuclear cells. The part of the CDR3 DNA that was read is TGTGCCTGGAGGCGGGGGACAGGGTTCTCTGGGGCCAACGTC. This translates into CAWRRGTGFSGANV. The full CDR3 protein reads CAWRRGTGFSGANVLTF. The full variable domain, in which reference TRBV30 and TRBJ2-6 provide the parts outside the CDR3, is SQTIHQWPATLVQPVGSPLSLECTVEGTSNPNLYWYRQAAGRGLQLLFYSVGIGQISSEVPQNLSASRPQDRQFILSSKKLLLSDSGFYLCAWRRGTGFSGANVLTFGAGSRLTVL.